The 15 T cell receptor beta chains given below trace back to one sample, sequenced in a study of blood T cell repertoires in COVID-19. Profiling relied on immunoSEQ multiplex PCR, and the TCRdb table lists in-frame clones only, not all of them. Among 200,000 to 250,000 clones listed, nearly 90% were seen once. The sequenced sample consisted of PBMCs or T cells enriched from blood (not recorded which). The source is a man younger than 45 who had been exposed to COVID-19.

The chain employs TRBV11-1 and TRBJ1-2, with 8 positions matching TRBD1. The V gene's germline CDR1 is SGHAT and CDR2 FQDESV (reference sequence). This CDR3 contains 13 residues. The V segment lost 5 bases and the J segment 8 bases; nucleotides outside the gene matches: 7. The CDR3 is CASSPDREGGYTF. The DNA for the CDR3 is TGTGCCAGCAGCCCGGACAGGGAGGGAGGCTACACCTTC.

This clone occurred once. The chain couples TRBV9 to TRBJ2-5; D uncertain. Trimming removed 4 bases from V and 1 base from J, with 14 bases in between. The V gene's germline CDR1 is SGDLS and CDR2 YYNGEE. The CDR3 totals 15 residues. The CDR3 DNA is TGTGCCAGCAGCCCCAGAATGTGGAGCCAAGAGACCCAGTACTTC. Translation: CASSPRMWSQETQYF.

This clone was seen just once. The DNA of the CDR3 is TGTGCCAGCAGCCAAGCCGGCCAGGGAGGTAACTATGGCTACACCTTC. This sequence encodes CASSQAGQGGNYGYTF. The chain is built from TRBV3-1 (or the pseudogene TRBV3-2) and TRBJ1-2; D might be TRBD1 (5 bases). The CDR3 runs to 16 residues. V was trimmed by 1 base and J by 1 base, leaving 13 bases between them. Germline V gene sequence: CDR1 LGHDT, CDR2 YNNKEL (reference sequence).

This clone is a singleton in its sample. The chain carries TRBV25-1 and TRBJ1-2, with 12 bases aligning to TRBD1. This CDR3 is built from 15 residues. Germline V gene lookup returns CDR1 MGHDK and CDR2 SYGVNS. Germline trimming cut 5 bases from V and 7 bases from J; bases unmatched to any gene: 8. The CDR3 DNA follows: TGTGCCAGCAGTCCCTTCGGGACAGGGGGCTTTGGCTACACCTTC. Its translation: CASSPFGTGGFGYTF.

The rearrangement uses TRBV7-2 and TRBJ2-1; weak D call: TRBD2 (6 bases). The germline CDR1 and CDR2 sequences are SGHTA and FQGNSA. The CDR3 is 16 residues long. Trimming pared 6 bases from V and 7 bases from J, leaving 22 bases between. The CDR3 DNA reads TGTGCCAGCAGTTACTTGGGGGGACTCAGTGGTAATGAGCAGTTCTTC. Translation: CASSYLGGLSGNEQFF.

This sequence joins TRBV19 and TRBJ2-2; 7 positions match TRBD2. The length of the CDR3 is 14 residues. CDR1 is LNHDA and CDR2 is SQIVND in the germline V gene (reference sequence). J gave up 6 bases and V 7 bases, and 8 bases lay outside the gene matches. The CDR3 protein is CASTAQGGAGELFF. For the CDR3, the DNA is TGTGCCAGTACCGCCCAGGGAGGGGCCGGGGAGCTGTTTTTT.

The J gene is TRBJ2-1, the V gene TRBV6-5; TRBD1 aligns across 11 bases. This CDR3 has 14 amino acids. CDR1 is MNHEY and CDR2 is SVGAGI in the germline V gene. Germline trimming cut 5 bases from V and 9 bases from J; bases unmatched to any gene: 6. The CDR3 region has the DNA TGTGCCAGCAGTCCTTGGGACAGGGGGAGTGAGCAGTTCTTC. Translated, it gives CASSPWDRGSEQFF.

This clone was seen a few times. The chain combines TRBV27 with TRBJ2-7; tentative D call: TRBD1 (6 bases). The germline V gene encodes CDR1 MNHEY and CDR2 SMNVEV (reference sequence). Trimming shortened V by 2 bases and J by 5 bases, and 13 bases separated the two germline ends. CDR3 length: 14 amino acids. The CDR3 nucleotides read TGTGCCAGCAGTTTAAAGAAACAGGGCCACGAGCAGTACTTC. Its translation: CASSLKKQGHEQYF.

The chain employs TRBV13 and TRBJ1-4; the D gene is possibly TRBD1 (6 bases). Trimming removed 4 bases from V and 3 bases from J, with 12 bases in between. The CDR3 consists of 15 residues. Germline V lookup: CDR1 PRHDT, CDR2 FYEKMQ (reference sequence). The CDR3 DNA sequence: TGTGCCAGCAGCTCCTCGGGACAACCTAATGAAAAACTGTTTTTT. Its translation is CASSSSGQPNEKLFF.

V gene TRBV27 combines with J gene TRBJ2-2; unclear D gene. The CDR3 sequence is 14 residues long. Deletions cut 4 bases from V and 7 bases from J, with 13 bases between. Germline values: CDR1 MNHEY, CDR2 SMNVEV (reference sequence). The CDR3 coding sequence is TGTGCCAGCAGTTCGCGACCAGGTTTCGGGGAGCTGTTTTTT. Translated: CASSSRPGFGELFF.

The chain joins TRBV6-5 to TRBJ2-3; D may be TRBD1 (5 bases). V was pared by 6 bases and J by 0 bases, with 10 bases between. Germline V gene lookup returns CDR1 MNHEY and CDR2 SVGAGI. CDR3 size: 14 residues. The CDR3 sequence: CASRQASSTDTQYF. In DNA form, the CDR3 reads TGTGCCAGCAGACAGGCTTCTAGCACAGATACGCAGTATTTT.

This clone was seen only once. The CDR3 DNA reads as TGTGCCAGCAGACAACTATCGGCCTACAATGAGCAGTTCTTC. Its translation: CASRQLSAYNEQFF. The V and J genes are TRBV5-4 and TRBJ2-1, with D uncertain. The CDR3 is 14 amino acids. Germline values: CDR1 SGHNT, CDR2 YYREEE (reference sequence). V was cut by 5 bases and J by 2 bases, with 11 bases left in between. The variable domain in full, with the rest retrieved from reference TRBV5-4 and TRBJ2-1, is ETGVTQSPTHLIKTRGQQVTLRCSSQSGHNTVSWYQQALGQGPQFIFQYYREEENGRGNFPPRFSGLQFPNYSSELNVNALELDDSALYLCASRQLSAYNEQFFGPGTRLTVL.

This chain joins TRBV7-2 and TRBJ2-3; 8 nucleotides match TRBD2. The CDR3 loop spans 17 amino acids. The V segment lost 1 base and the J segment 0 bases; nucleotides outside the gene matches: 6. Germline V gene sequence: CDR1 SGHTA, CDR2 FQGNSA. This CDR3 is CASSLGAGGASTDTQYF. The DNA for the CDR3 is TGTGCCAGCAGCTTAGGTGCCGGGGGGGCTAGCACAGATACGCAGTATTTT.

The chain combines TRBV15 with TRBJ2-5, with a weak D call TRBD2 (5 bases). The V and J ends lost 0 bases and 3 bases respectively, with 11 bases between them. The CDR3 has 15 amino acids. Germline V CDR1 and CDR2: LNHNV, YYDKDF (reference sequence). The chain's CDR3 is CATSRDQRREETQYF. The CDR3 DNA is TGTGCCACCAGCAGAGATCAACGGCGGGAAGAGACCCAGTACTTC.

This clone was seen just once. The V and J genes are TRBV7-2 and TRBJ2-5, with TRBD2 matching over 15 bases. The germline CDR1 and CDR2 sequences are SGHTA and FQGNSA. The CDR3 contains 15 residues. J lost 3 bases, V lost 5 bases, and 1 base had no gene match. CDR3 region: CASSRTSGGEETQYF. In DNA, the CDR3 is TGTGCCAGCAGCCGGACTAGCGGGGGGGAAGAGACCCAGTACTTC.